The 19 T cell receptor beta chains presented below share a single source sample, sequenced in a study of T cell repertoires in cytomegalovirus infection. TCRdb reprocessed the reads via MiXCR and lists one record per CDR3 protein. The sample records 300,000 to 400,000 distinct CDR3 sequences, just under 25% being singletons. For these TCRs, the target antigens are not known. The sample consisted of cultured PBMCs, taken from culture after CMV antigen stimulation. The receptors originated from a human donor in good health (CMV status not recorded). Some clones in this sample may be carry-over from other donors' samples.

The V and J genes are TRBV2 and TRBJ1-6; a weak D match, TRBD1 (6 bases). The V end was cut by 6 bases, the J end by 4 bases, with 10 bases between. From germline, CDR1 is SNHLY and CDR2 FYNNEI. This CDR3 is built from 14 residues. The CDR3 DNA reads as TGTGCCAGCAGCCCGGACAGATATAATTCACCCCTCCACTTT. Translating it yields CASSPDRYNSPLHF.

This clonotype was seen a handful of times. This chain connects TRBV27 to TRBJ2-5; the D gene could be TRBD1 or TRBD2 (5 bases each). The CDR3 loop spans 14 amino acids. Germline CDR1 MNHEY, CDR2 SMNVEV (reference sequence). The V and J ends lost 2 bases and 5 bases respectively, with 12 bases between them. This chain's CDR3 is CASSLNGARETQYF. The CDR3 nucleotides read TGTGCCAGCAGTTTAAACGGGGCCAGGGAGACCCAGTACTTC.

The table lists this clonotype with many counts. This chain connects TRBV12-3 or TRBV12-4 to TRBJ1-1; 11 nucleotides match TRBD1. The CDR3 contains 19 residues. The V segment lost 5 bases and the J segment 1 base; nucleotides outside the gene matches: 15. CDR3 sequence reads: CASSPRDRGSITENTEAFF. CDR3 DNA sequence: TGTGCCAGCAGTCCTAGGGACAGGGGGTCGATAACCGAGAACACTGAAGCTTTCTTT.

This clonotype turned up a few times. This chain links TRBV6-5 with TRBJ2-3; tentatively, D is TRBD2 (6 bases). The CDR3 is made up of 15 amino acids. V was trimmed by 8 bases and J by 3 bases, leaving 18 bases between them. Germline V gene sequence: CDR1 MNHEY, CDR2 SVGAGI. This CDR3 is CASSTWRGLTDTQYF. The CDR3, as DNA: TGTGCCAGCTCCACCTGGCGGGGTTTGACAGATACGCAGTATTTT.

This CDR3 is CASRPDKNRELFF. The CDR3, as DNA: TGTGCCAGCAGACCCGACAAGAACAGGGAGCTGTTTTTT. The chain combines TRBV7-4 with TRBJ2-2; D ambiguous. Germline V lookup: CDR1 SGHVT, CDR2 SQSDAQ. Trimming removed 6 bases from V and 9 bases from J, with 14 bases in between. The CDR3 extends over 13 amino acids.

This clonotype was observed many times. The V call is TRBV7-2, the J call TRBJ1-4; a weak D match, TRBD1 (5 bases). Deletions cut 5 bases from V and 11 bases from J, with 27 bases between. This CDR3 contains 17 residues. Germline assignment: CDR1 SGHTA and CDR2 FQGNSA. The CDR3 nucleotides are TGTGCCAGCAGCCATGAAATGAGTCGACCCCGGGGCGGCAAACTGTTTTTT. Translated: CASSHEMSRPRGGKLFF.

V gene TRBV4-1 combines with J gene TRBJ1-5; D is unclear. V lost 1 base and J 4 bases, leaving 5 bases between the germline ends. CDR3 length: 13 residues. Per germline, CDR1 MGHRA and CDR2 YSYEKL. This chain's CDR3 is CASSQVVNQPQHF. CDR3 nucleotides: TGCGCCAGCAGCCAAGTGGTGAATCAGCCCCAGCATTTT.

In its sample, this clonotype was seen a few times. The genes are TRBV4-1 and TRBJ2-2; 9 bases are a match to TRBD1. V was clipped by 2 bases and J by 7 bases; unmatched bases: 5. CDR3 length equals 15 residues. Per the germline V gene, CDR1 is MGHRA and CDR2 is YSYEKL. For the CDR3, the DNA is TGCGCCAGCAGCCAACGGACAGGGGCTGGCGGGGAGCTGTTTTTT. This encodes CASSQRTGAGGELFF.

The chain joins TRBV10-3 to TRBJ2-1, with D maybe TRBD2 (6 bases). Trimming removed 7 bases at V and 7 bases at J, with 8 bases between. Per the germline V gene, CDR1 is ENHRY and CDR2 is SYGVKD. This CDR3 contains 11 residues. The CDR3 DNA reads TGTGCCATCAAGACTAGTAATGAGCAGTTCTTC. It is translated as CAIKTSNEQFF.

Only a few counts were recorded for this clonotype. V gene TRBV10-3 combines with J gene TRBJ2-1, with unresolved D. Trimming removed 8 bases at V and 6 bases at J, with 11 bases between. This CDR3 region has 12 residues. CDR1 and CDR2 from the germline V gene are ENHRY and SYGVKD. CDR3 DNA: TGTGCCATCTCGCCAGGTCCCAATGAGCAGTTCTTC. Protein: CAISPGPNEQFF.

The rearrangement joins TRBV10-3 to TRBJ1-2; 7 bases are a match to TRBD1. This CDR3 has 13 residues. J lost 4 bases, V lost 7 bases, and 6 bases had no gene match. Germline V gives CDR1 ENHRY, CDR2 SYGVKD. This chain's CDR3 is CAINGQASYGYTF. CDR3 nucleotide sequence: TGTGCCATCAACGGACAGGCGAGCTATGGCTACACCTTC.

V and J are TRBV6-1 and TRBJ2-2; 8 nucleotides align to TRBD1. V dropped 6 bases and J dropped 0; count of bases not matched to a gene: 3. The CDR3 runs 15 residues. Germline lookup yields CDR1 MNHNS and CDR2 SASEGT. The CDR3 here is CASRRGQANTGELFF. CDR3 nucleotide sequence: TGTGCCAGCAGGAGGGGACAGGCGAACACCGGGGAGCTGTTTTTT.

This clonotype was seen a few times. Germline is not matched at one junction end, which may reflect a read error. The genes are TRBV2 and TRBJ1-1; D is possibly TRBD1 (6 bases). The CDR3 extends over 14 amino acids. Germline V CDR1 and CDR2: SNHLY, FYNNEI. The CDR3 sequence: CASREGQLNTEAFF. In nucleotides, the CDR3 is TGTGCCAGCAGGGAAGGACAGCTCAACACTGAAGCTTTCTTT.

This chain links TRBV28 with TRBJ2-5; D possibly corresponds to TRBD2 (7 bases). CDR3 size: 15 residues. Germline CDR1 and CDR2: MDHEN and SYDVKM. The V end was cut by 0 bases, the J end by 5 bases, with 13 bases between. As DNA, the CDR3 is TGTGCCAGCAGTTTATGGGCGGAGGGGGGGGAGACCCAGTACTTC. The encoded protein is CASSLWAEGGETQYF.

The V call is TRBV7-9, the J call TRBJ2-1, with 7 bases identical to TRBD2. Germline assignment: CDR1 SEHNR and CDR2 FQNEAQ (reference sequence). The CDR3 has 17 amino acids. The V gene end was trimmed by 5 bases and the J gene end by 5 bases; junction bases not matched to a gene: 15. CDR3 residues: CASSPRLPAGPNNEQFF. In nucleotides, the CDR3 is TGTGCCAGCAGCCCCCGGTTGCCAGCGGGACCTAACAATGAGCAGTTCTTC.

For this clonotype: This clone may be a read error of a much larger clone one base away. The CDR3 spells CTSSTYRTGGTDTQYF. CDR3 in DNA: TGTACCAGCAGCACCTATCGGACAGGGGGGACAGATACGCAGTATTTT. This chain connects TRBV7-3 to TRBJ2-3, with TRBD1 identical over 10 bases. The CDR3 contains 16 residues. CDR1 is SGHTA, CDR2 FQGTGA, per germline.

This clonotype showed up just a few times. V usage is TRBV3-1 and J usage is TRBJ2-2, with D unclear. V was cut by 0 bases and J by 4 bases, with 6 bases left in between. This CDR3 spans 14 amino acids. CDR1 is LGHDT, CDR2 YNNKEL, per germline (reference sequence). The CDR3 sequence is CASSQDVPTGELFF. The CDR3, as DNA: TGTGCCAGCAGCCAAGATGTCCCCACCGGGGAGCTGTTTTTT.

The rearrangement links TRBV12-3 or TRBV12-4 to TRBJ1-1; D perhaps matches TRBD1 (6 bases). V was clipped by 7 bases and J by 1 base, with 13 bases between them. The CDR3 loop spans 14 amino acids. The CDR3 DNA sequence: TGTGCCAGCACTGAAGCGGGGGCGAACACTGAAGCTTTCTTT. Translation: CASTEAGANTEAFF.

The rearrangement uses TRBV7-2 and TRBJ2-1, with 8 nucleotides matching TRBD2. Germline V CDR1 and CDR2: SGHTA, FQGNSA. V trimming: 5 bases; J trimming: 7 bases; junction bases outside the gene matches: 13. This CDR3 region has 16 residues. DNA of the CDR3: TGTGCCAGCAGCGCATATCTAGCGGGCGGGGGAAATGAGCAGTTCTTC. Protein product: CASSAYLAGGGNEQFF.